The entry below gives a single T cell receptor (beta chain) sequence along with its context. Its antigen is unknown. The sample holds no much larger clone one base away, and base qualities are not on file. This entry comes from a study of low-dose radiotherapy and immunotherapy resistance in tumors (dated by TCRdb to between 2020 and 2023). With regard to the full study: Cohort 1 received 0.5 Gy per fraction every 2 weeks, with a prescribed total PTV dose of 6.5 Gy. In Cohort 2, 1 Gy per fraction was delivered every two weeks, for a total of 13 Gy over 26 weeks. Nivolumab was administered intravenously as a 240 mg flat dose every two weeks, and ipilimumab was administered intravenously at 1 mg/kg every six weeks. Every two weeks, patients got intravenous cyclophosphamide at 200 mg/m2, given one day ahead of each radiation and immunotherapy administration. Starting on cycle 1 day 1, patients took 300 mg of aspirin by mouth once daily for four cycles. The trial did not randomize participants into treatment groups. Eight patients were included in the translational analysis, namely three from the first dose cohort plus the first five from the second dose cohort.

Trimming costs V 2 bases and J 5 bases, and their ends lie 9 bases apart. Taken from the germline V gene, the CDR1 and CDR2 loops are SQVTM and ANQGSEA. Including the terminal cysteine and phenylalanine, the CDR3 comprises 12 residues. CDR3 DNA only is kept here, 36 bases in frame from base 1. The donors came from RACIN, which was a single-arm phase I dose-escalation trial that paired nivolumab and ipilimumab with aspirin, low-dose cyclophosphamide and low-dose radiotherapy. To be eligible, a patient needed to have an advanced solid tumor that was TIL-negative. Superscript III and a set of TRAV- and TRBV-specific primers were used to synthesize first-strand cDNA, so that both TCRalpha and TCRbeta chains were covered. TCRs were amplified with Phusion for 20 to 25 PCR cycles using a constant-region primer together with the adapter attached to the V primers. The isolated mRNA was amplified using the MessageAmp II aRNA Amplification Kit, with in vitro transcription performed for approximately 16 hours at 37 degrees C. The Dynabeads mRNA DIRECT Purification Kit was used to isolate the mRNA for TCR sequencing. Indexed Illumina adapters were added in a second roughly 25-cycle Phusion PCR, and the resulting products were purified with AMPure XP beads. The original methods were these. Custom Perl scripts were used to pool TCR sequences that encoded the same protein, to remove out-of-frame sequences, and to calculate the abundance of each clonotype. Any TCR sequence supported by only a single read was excluded from analysis. The metrics used to describe the repertoires included Shannon entropy, Gini index, clonality, richness, and the frequency of TCRs shared between repertoires. TCRdb's own reprocessing of the public reads used fastp at Q25 and MiXCR and kept productive beta chains. CDR3 protein sequences are deduplicated, and each keeps its most common genes and DNA. These V and J calls derive from TCRdb rather than the authors' analysis. This sample is represented by fewer than 8,500 distinct CDR3 sequences; approximately 61% of them were singletons. Of the sample, 8.7% is held by the ten largest clones.

The TCR originated in a human donor with advanced metastatic prostate, ovarian, gallbladder or colorectal cancer (not recorded which). This table probably holds off-target reads from a library built for another chain. The rearrangement combines TRBV29-1 with TRBJ1-2, with the D segment identity uncertain. The CDR3 region: CSVEKPTYGYTF. The DNA is as follows: TGCAGCGTTGAAAAACCCACTTATGGCTACACCTTC.